This T cell receptor beta chain was sequenced during a study of blood T cell repertoires in COVID-19. The germline gives CDR1 SGHRS, CDR2 YFSETQ. J gave up 6 bases and V 4 bases, and 3 bases lay outside the gene matches. The length of the CDR3 is 12 residues. Sequencing used immunoSEQ multiplex PCR; TCRdb keeps in-frame clones, though not all of them. The profile shows 65,000 or so clones, roughly two thirds of them singletons. Participants, about 18 to 90 years old, spanned fewer than 25 US areas. This TCR came from a woman aged 55 to 70 who had been exposed to COVID-19. J is TRBJ1-2 and V is TRBV5-1; the match to TRBD1 covers 7 bases. The sample taken for sequencing was PBMCs or T cells enriched from blood (not recorded which). CDR3 in DNA: TGCGCCAGCAGCCCACAGGGGAATGGCTACACCTTC. Translating gives CASSPQGNGYTF.